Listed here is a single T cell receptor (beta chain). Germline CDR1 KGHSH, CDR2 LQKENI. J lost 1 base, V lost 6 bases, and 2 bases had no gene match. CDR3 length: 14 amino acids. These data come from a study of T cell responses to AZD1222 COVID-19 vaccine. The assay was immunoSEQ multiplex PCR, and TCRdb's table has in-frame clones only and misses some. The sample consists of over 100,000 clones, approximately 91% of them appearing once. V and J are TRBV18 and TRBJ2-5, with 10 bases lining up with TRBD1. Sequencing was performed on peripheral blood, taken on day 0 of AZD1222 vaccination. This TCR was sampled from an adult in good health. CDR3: CASSWTGGQETQYF. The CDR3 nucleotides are TGTGCCAGCTCTTGGACAGGGGGCCAAGAGACCCAGTACTTC.